The 22 T cell receptor beta chains presented below share a single source sample, sequenced in a study of CD8 T cells in ankylosing spondylitis. TCRdb re-called the 5' RACE reads with MiXCR, one entry per CDR3 protein. The sample holds 150,000 or so distinct CDR3 sequences, approximately 20% seen once. Sequences were obtained from blood, either unsorted or a sorted T cell fraction (not recorded which). Every receptor here comes from a male donor with ankylosing spondylitis or in good health (not recorded which).

This clonotype has ten or more counts. The genes are TRBV12-3 or TRBV12-4 and TRBJ2-7; maybe TRBD2 (5 bases). The CDR3 runs 13 residues. Trimming cost V 9 bases and J 2 bases, with 14 bases left between them. CDR3 nucleotides: TGTGCCAGTTCATCGGGATCAGCCTACGAGCAGTACTTC. This gives the protein CASSSGSAYEQYF.

This sequence joins TRBV7-9 and TRBJ2-3, with D possibly being TRBD2 (5 bases). CDR1 and CDR2 (germline): SEHNR, FQNEAQ (reference sequence). V lost 5 bases and J 3 bases, leaving 18 bases between the germline ends. The CDR3 has 16 amino acids. CDR3 region: CASSPNSGWGTDTQYF. The CDR3 region has the DNA TGTGCCAGCAGCCCTAACAGCGGCTGGGGAACAGATACGCAGTATTTT.

There are many counts of this clonotype. This chain joins TRBV5-1 and TRBJ2-7, with D possibly being TRBD1 or TRBD2 (5 bases each). The germline V gene has CDR1 SGHRS and CDR2 YFSETQ. This CDR3 has 14 residues. The ends were cut back, 3 bases at V and 3 bases at J, with 13 bases in the middle. CDR3 loop: CASSSTDRGYEQYF. As DNA, the CDR3 is TGCGCCAGCAGCTCGACAGACCGGGGCTACGAGCAGTACTTC.

V usage is TRBV24-1 and J usage is TRBJ2-5; TRBD1 matches at 8 bases. The germline V gene encodes CDR1 KGHDR and CDR2 SFDVKD. V lost 3 bases and J lost 4; bases outside the gene matches: 3. The CDR3 length is 14 residues. CDR3 amino acids: CATSDPGQGETQYF. The DNA of the CDR3 is TGTGCCACCAGTGATCCTGGACAGGGAGAGACCCAGTACTTC.

This clonotype showed up just a few times. The V gene is TRBV29-1, the J gene TRBJ2-7; D is uncertain. Trimming removed 4 bases from V and 4 bases from J, with 14 bases in between. The CDR3 runs 13 residues. Looked up from germline, CDR1 is SQVTM and CDR2 is ANQGSEA. CDR3 in amino acids: CSVVPQGRYEQYF. The CDR3 region has the DNA TGCAGCGTTGTTCCTCAAGGACGGTACGAGCAGTACTTC.

The V call is TRBV29-1, the J call TRBJ1-1, with D tentatively TRBD1 (6 bases). The V end was cut by 8 bases, the J end by 0 bases, with 16 bases between. Per the germline V gene, CDR1 is SQVTM and CDR2 is ANQGSEA. The CDR3 length is 14 residues. DNA of the CDR3: TGCAGCATAAAAGGGGGGGACATGAACACTGAAGCTTTCTTT. This gives the protein CSIKGGDMNTEAFF.

This clonotype has just a few counts. The CDR3 sequence is CASSLEVGGGGTEAFF. The CDR3 DNA reads as TGCGCCAGCAGCTTGGAGGTGGGGGGAGGAGGGACTGAAGCTTTCTTT. This chain connects TRBV5-1 to TRBJ1-1; possibly TRBD1 for D (5 bases). CDR3 length: 16 amino acids. The V and J ends lost 0 bases and 5 bases respectively, with 17 bases between them. CDR1 is SGHRS, CDR2 YFSETQ, per germline.

This clonotype was found many times. V is TRBV10-3 and J is TRBJ1-1; 8 nucleotides line up with TRBD1. Germline V gives CDR1 ENHRY, CDR2 SYGVKD. This CDR3 is 13 amino acids long. J gave up 1 base and V 6 bases, and 1 base lay outside the gene matches. The CDR3 loop is CAIRQGGNTEAFF. CDR3 coding DNA: TGTGCCATCAGACAGGGGGGGAACACTGAAGCTTTCTTT.

This chain links TRBV28 with TRBJ2-2; D not certain. The V gene lost 3 bases and the J gene lost 7 bases, with 6 bases spanning the gap. There are 12 residues in the CDR3. The germline V gene encodes CDR1 MDHEN and CDR2 SYDVKM. CDR3 nucleotides: TGTGCCAGCAGTTTGACGGTCGGGGAGCTGTTTTTT. Translating it yields CASSLTVGELFF.

This clonotype was observed many times. This chain joins TRBV3-1 and TRBJ1-1; D gene unclear. V was cut by 1 base and J by 1 base, with 7 bases left in between. Germline V gene data show CDR1 as LGHDT and CDR2 as YNNKEL (reference sequence). This CDR3 has 14 amino acids. The CDR3 reads CASSQGTANTEAFF. CDR3 nucleotide sequence: TGTGCCAGCAGCCAAGGGACGGCGAACACTGAAGCTTTCTTT.

This clonotype was counted between two and nine times. The chain couples TRBV28 to TRBJ2-1; D is perhaps TRBD1 or TRBD2 (5 bases each). Looked up from germline, CDR1 is MDHEN and CDR2 is SYDVKM. The CDR3 loop spans 13 amino acids. Trimming took off 6 bases at V and 9 bases at J, with 15 bases between the two ends. Written as DNA, the CDR3 is TGTGCCAGCAGATCCGGGACGGGCCGTGAGCAGTTCTTC. Amino acids: CASRSGTGREQFF.

This clonotype was counted between two and nine times. The rearrangement links TRBV29-1 to TRBJ2-7, with 7 nucleotides matching TRBD2. Germline-derived CDR1 and CDR2 are SQVTM and ANQGSEA. V lost 5 bases to trimming and J lost 3 bases; unmatched junction nucleotides: 4. This CDR3 contains 12 residues. The CDR3 reads CSVRAGNYEQYF. The CDR3 nucleotides are TGCAGCGTTAGAGCGGGGAACTACGAGCAGTACTTC.

The chain has TRBV20-1 and TRBJ1-1, with D uncertain. The CDR3 covers 16 residues. Germline CDR1 reads DFQATT; CDR2 reads SNEGSKA (reference sequence). Trimming left V 0 bases short and J 2 bases short, with 16 bases between. The DNA for the CDR3 is TGCAGTGCTAGAGATCCAGGACCGGGAGGTAACACTGAAGCTTTCTTT. Its protein product is CSARDPGPGGNTEAFF.

The table lists this clonotype with a few counts. The chain joins TRBV20-1 to TRBJ1-5, with a tentative D call TRBD1 (5 bases). Germline values: CDR1 DFQATT, CDR2 SNEGSKA (reference sequence). V lost 5 bases, J lost 5 bases, and 10 bases lay in between. This CDR3 comprises 12 residues. The CDR3 DNA follows: TGCAGTGCTGCTCCGGGGGATCAGCCCCAGCATTTT. Protein sequence: CSAAPGDQPQHF.

This clonotype was seen at least ten times. The J gene is TRBJ2-5, the V gene TRBV6-5; D is ambiguous. Trimming removed 2 bases at V and 2 bases at J, with 9 bases between. The CDR3 runs to 14 residues. The germline gives CDR1 MNHEY, CDR2 SVGAGI. The CDR3 here is CASSYGVKQETQYF. As DNA, the CDR3 is TGTGCCAGCAGTTACGGTGTCAAACAAGAGACCCAGTACTTC.

This sequence joins TRBV30 and TRBJ1-4; D is uncertain. The CDR3 loop spans 14 amino acids. The germline V gene has CDR1 GTSNPN and CDR2 SVGIG (reference sequence). V was clipped by 4 bases and J by 7 bases, with 16 bases between them. The CDR3 sequence is CAWTLSPTGEKLFF. The CDR3 nucleotides read TGTGCCTGGACCCTTAGTCCGACGGGTGAAAAACTGTTTTTT.

This clonotype has at least ten counts. The chain uses TRBV12-3 or TRBV12-4 and TRBJ1-1, with D possibly TRBD1 on 5 matching bases. Trimming pared 7 bases from V and 5 bases from J, leaving 11 bases between. The CDR3 is 12 residues long. This chain's CDR3 is CASTRGVTEAFF. The CDR3 DNA reads as TGTGCCAGCACCCGGGGGGTGACTGAAGCTTTCTTT.

This clonotype appeared many times. V usage is TRBV5-1 and J usage is TRBJ2-1; D is perhaps TRBD1 (6 bases). CDR1 and CDR2 from the germline V gene are SGHRS and YFSETQ. V was cut by 1 base and J by 3 bases, with 11 bases left in between. CDR3 size: 15 residues. For the CDR3, the DNA is TGCGCCAGCAGCTTGCGGCAGGGGAACTACAATGAGCAGTTCTTC. It specifies CASSLRQGNYNEQFF.

In its sample, this clonotype was seen many times. The chain employs TRBV28 and TRBJ2-7; D is unresolved. This CDR3 spans 12 amino acids. Germline V gene sequence: CDR1 MDHEN, CDR2 SYDVKM. Trimming took off 8 bases at V and 0 bases at J, with 8 bases between the two ends. CDR3 region: CASRAGSYEQYF. The CDR3 bases are TGTGCCAGCCGAGCCGGCTCCTACGAGCAGTACTTC. The whole variable domain, remainder taken from reference TRBV28 and TRBJ2-7, is DVKVTQSSRYLVKRTGEKVFLECVQDMDHENMFWYRQDPGLGLRLIYFSYDVKMKEKGDIPEGYSVSREKKERFSLILESASTNQTSMYLCASRAGSYEQYFGPGTRLTVT.

The V call is TRBV20-1, the J call TRBJ1-2; TRBD1 agrees at 9 bases. The germline V gene has CDR1 DFQATT and CDR2 SNEGSKA (reference sequence). V lost 0 bases, J lost 1 base, and 3 bases stayed unmatched. The CDR3 is 15 amino acids. The DNA of the CDR3 is TGCAGTGCTAGAGAGGGACAGGGTCTTAACTATGGCTACACCTTC. This codes for CSAREGQGLNYGYTF.

This clonotype has a handful of counts. The V call is TRBV20-1, the J call TRBJ1-5; D is undetermined. Trimming shortened V by 3 bases and J by 3 bases, and 9 bases separated the two germline ends. From germline, CDR1 is DFQATT and CDR2 SNEGSKA (reference sequence). This CDR3 region has 13 residues. The DNA for the CDR3 is TGCAGTGCTAGTGGAGCGAACAATCAGCCCCAGCATTTT. This translates into CSASGANNQPQHF.

This chain links TRBV2 with TRBJ2-2; D possibly corresponds to TRBD1 (6 bases). CDR3 length: 15 amino acids. From germline, CDR1 is SNHLY and CDR2 FYNNEI. Trimming shortened V by 4 bases and J by 7 bases, and 16 bases separated the two germline ends. This chain's CDR3 is CASSVDFRGGGELFF. The CDR3 bases are TGTGCCAGCAGTGTGGACTTCCGAGGGGGCGGGGAGCTGTTTTTT. Full variable domain (missing parts from reference TRBV2 and TRBJ2-2): EPEVTQTPSHQVTQMGQEVILRCVPISNHLYFYWYRQILGQKVEFLVSFYNNEISEKSEIFDDQFSVERPDGSNFTLKIRSTKLEDSAMYFCASSVDFRGGGELFFGEGSRLTVL.